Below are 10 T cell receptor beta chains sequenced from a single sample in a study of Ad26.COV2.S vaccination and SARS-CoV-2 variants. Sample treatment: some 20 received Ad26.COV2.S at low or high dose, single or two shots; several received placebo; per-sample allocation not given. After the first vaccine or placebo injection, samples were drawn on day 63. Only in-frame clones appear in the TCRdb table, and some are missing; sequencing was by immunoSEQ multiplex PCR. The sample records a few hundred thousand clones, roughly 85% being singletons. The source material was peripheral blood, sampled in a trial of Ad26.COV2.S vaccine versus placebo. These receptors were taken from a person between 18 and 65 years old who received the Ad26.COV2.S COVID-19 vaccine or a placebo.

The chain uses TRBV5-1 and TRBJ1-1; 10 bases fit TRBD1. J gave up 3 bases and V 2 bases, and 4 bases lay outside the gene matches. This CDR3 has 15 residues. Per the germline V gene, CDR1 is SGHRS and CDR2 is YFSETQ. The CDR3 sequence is CASSFTGTGDTEAFF. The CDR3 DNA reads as TGCGCCAGCAGCTTCACGGGGACAGGGGACACTGAAGCTTTCTTT.

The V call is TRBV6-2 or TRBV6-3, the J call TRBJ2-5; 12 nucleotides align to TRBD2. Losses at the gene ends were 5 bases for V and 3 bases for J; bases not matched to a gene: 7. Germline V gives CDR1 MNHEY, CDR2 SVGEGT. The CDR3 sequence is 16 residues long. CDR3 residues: CASSPILAGGKETQYF. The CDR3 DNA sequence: TGTGCCAGCAGTCCAATTCTAGCGGGAGGGAAAGAGACCCAGTACTTC.

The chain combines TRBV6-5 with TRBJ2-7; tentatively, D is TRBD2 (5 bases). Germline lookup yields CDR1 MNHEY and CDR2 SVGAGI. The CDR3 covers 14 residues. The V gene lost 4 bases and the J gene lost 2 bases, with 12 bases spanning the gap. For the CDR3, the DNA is TGTGCCAGCAGTTCCGGGAATTCTCCCTACGAGCAGTACTTC. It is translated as CASSSGNSPYEQYF.

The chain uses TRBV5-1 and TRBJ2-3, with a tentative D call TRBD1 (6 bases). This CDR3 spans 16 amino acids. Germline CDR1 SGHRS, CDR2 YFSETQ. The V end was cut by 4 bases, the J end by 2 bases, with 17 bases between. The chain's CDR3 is CASSTSGHLTTDTQYF. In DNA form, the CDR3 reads TGCGCCAGCAGCACGTCGGGACACCTCACCACAGATACGCAGTATTTT.

CDR3 in amino acids: CASSLRGLNQPQHF. The CDR3 DNA sequence: TGTGCCAGCAGTTTAAGGGGGCTGAATCAGCCCCAGCATTTT. The chain has TRBV27 and TRBJ1-5; 7 nucleotides agree with TRBD1. Germline CDR1 reads MNHEY; CDR2 reads SMNVEV (reference sequence). The CDR3 length is 14 residues. Germline trimming cut 2 bases from V and 4 bases from J; bases unmatched to any gene: 2.

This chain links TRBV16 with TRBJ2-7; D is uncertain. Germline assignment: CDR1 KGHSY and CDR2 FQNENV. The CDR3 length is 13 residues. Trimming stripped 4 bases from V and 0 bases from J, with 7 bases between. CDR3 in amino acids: CASSPDDSYEQYF. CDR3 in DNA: TGTGCCAGCAGCCCCGACGACTCCTACGAGCAGTACTTC.

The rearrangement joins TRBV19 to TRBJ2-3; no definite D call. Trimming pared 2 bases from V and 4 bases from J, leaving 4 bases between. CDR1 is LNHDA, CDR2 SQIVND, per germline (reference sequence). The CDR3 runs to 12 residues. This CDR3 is CASSIQADTQYF. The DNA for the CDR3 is TGTGCCAGTAGTATACAGGCAGATACGCAGTATTTT.

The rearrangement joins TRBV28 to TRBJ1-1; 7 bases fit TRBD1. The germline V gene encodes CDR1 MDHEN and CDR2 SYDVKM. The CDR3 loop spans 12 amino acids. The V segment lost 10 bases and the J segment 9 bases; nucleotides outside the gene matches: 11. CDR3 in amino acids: CATRAAGGKAFF. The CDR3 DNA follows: TGTGCCACCAGAGCCGCAGGGGGGAAAGCTTTCTTT.

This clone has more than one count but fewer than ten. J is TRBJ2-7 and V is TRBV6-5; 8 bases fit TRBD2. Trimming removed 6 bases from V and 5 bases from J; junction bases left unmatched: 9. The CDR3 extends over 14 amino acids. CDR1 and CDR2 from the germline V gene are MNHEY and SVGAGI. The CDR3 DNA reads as TGTGCCAGCAGCCGGACTAGCCGGGTCGACGAGCAGTACTTC. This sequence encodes CASSRTSRVDEQYF.

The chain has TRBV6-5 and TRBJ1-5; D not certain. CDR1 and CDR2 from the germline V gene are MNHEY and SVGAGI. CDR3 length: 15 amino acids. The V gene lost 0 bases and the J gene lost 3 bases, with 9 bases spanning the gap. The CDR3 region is CASSYSRHDNQPQHF. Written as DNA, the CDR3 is TGTGCCAGCAGTTACTCGAGGCACGACAATCAGCCCCAGCATTTT.